A selection of T cell receptor beta chains follows, all from one sample in a study of cytomegalovirus exposure and HLA in healthy donors. Clones were read by immunoSEQ multiplex PCR, and TCRdb kept only the in-frame ones, dropping some. Of 100,000 to 150,000 clones in the sample, roughly 85% were seen once. The specimen sequenced was PBMCs. These receptors were obtained from a man aged 18 to 29 in good health and CMV-seropositive. The CDR3 runs from the conserved cysteine through the conserved F or W. D genes are given only for firm matches. Size is stated for part of the rows, as once, few or many counts, or as a class when the clone is expanded.

size,J,V,D,DNA,CDR3
few,TRBJ1-5,TRBV28,TRBD1,TGTGCCAGCAGATGGGACAGGGATCAGCCCCAGCATTTT,CASRWDRDQPQHF
-,TRBJ2-5,TRBV29-1,TRBD1,TGCACGGGGACAGGGAGCCTCGAAGAGACCCAGTACTTC,CTGTGSLEETQYF
-,TRBJ2-7,TRBV9,TRBD2,TGTGCCAGCAGCGTTGGACTAGCGAGCGAGCAGTACTTC,CASSVGLASEQYF
-,TRBJ1-6,TRBV2,-,TGTGCCAGCAGTGAACAGGGGATAAATTCACCCCTCCACTTT,CASSEQGINSPLHF
-,TRBJ2-7,TRBV6-6,TRBD1,TGTGCCAGCAGCCCATTCGTTGTGGGGACAGGGGGCGAGCAGTACTTC,CASSPFVVGTGGEQYF
-,TRBJ1-5,TRBV11-2,-,TGTGCCAGCAGCTTACTAGGGGGTCAGCCCCAGCATTTT,CASSLLGGQPQHF
-,TRBJ2-1,TRBV6-1,TRBD2,TGTGCCAGCAGTGGACTAGCGAGCGATGAGCAGTTCTTC,CASSGLASDEQFF
-,TRBJ1-1,TRBV27,-,TGTGCCAGCAGTCCACGGGGGGCAGGGGACACTGAAGCTTTCTTT,CASSPRGAGDTEAFF
-,TRBJ2-5,TRBV29-1,-,TGCAGCGTTGAGCTAAGGGGACAATTAAGGAGAGAGACCCAGTACTTC,CSVELRGQLRRETQYF
-,TRBJ2-3,TRBV7-9,TRBD2,TGTGCCAGCAGGACTAGCGGGAGCACAGATACGCAGTATTTT,CASRTSGSTDTQYF
few,TRBJ1-2,TRBV19,-,TGTGCCAGTCGACGGGACTATGGCTACACCTTC,CASRRDYGYTF
-,TRBJ2-5,TRBV9,TRBD2,TGTGCCAGCAGCGTAGCTACTGGCGGGGGGGCCCAAGAGACCCAGTACTTC,CASSVATGGGAQETQYF
once,TRBJ2-1,TRBV7-2,TRBD2,TGTGCCAGCAGCTTAGAAGCGGGGGGGTTCTTGGAGCAGTTCTTC,CASSLEAGGFLEQFF
-,TRBJ1-2,TRBV28,-,TGTGCCAGCAGGTCCACAGCGGGAATAGGAGGCTACACCTTC,CASRSTAGIGGYTF
-,TRBJ1-2,TRBV10-3,-,TGTGCCGTAGATAATCAGGAACCCGAGCACTATGGCTACACCTTC,CAVDNQEPEHYGYTF
-,TRBJ1-1,TRBV30,TRBD1,TGTGCCCTTACCGGGACAGGGGGCGGTGAAGCTTTCTTT,CALTGTGGGEAFF
-,TRBJ1-2,TRBV27,TRBD1,TGTGCCAGCAGTCCCGGACAGGGGCAGGGCTATGGCTACACCTTC,CASSPGQGQGYGYTF
few,TRBJ2-3,TRBV6-1,TRBD1,TGTGCCAGCAGTCCGGGACAGGGGGCAGATACGCAGTATTTT,CASSPGQGADTQYF
-,TRBJ2-7,TRBV9,TRBD2,TGTGCCAGCAGCGTAGAGCGGGGGGGCTACGAGCAGTACTTC,CASSVERGGYEQYF
-,TRBJ1-2,TRBV7-9,-,TGTGCCAGCAGCTTAGACTTAGAGGACTATGGCTACACCTTC,CASSLDLEDYGYTF
-,TRBJ2-7,TRBV29-1,-,TGCAGCGTTGAAGAGGGGGGTTACGAGCAGTACTTC,CSVEEGGYEQYF
-,TRBJ1-4,TRBV4-1,-,TGCGCCAGCACCCCGGCGGGGGCAGAGGAGACTAATGAAAAACTGTTTTTT,CASTPAGAEETNEKLFF
-,TRBJ1-5,TRBV12-5,TRBD1,TGTGCTAGTGGTTTGCCCCCGGGAGATAGGGGGCGCGGGCATAGCAATCAGCCCCAGCATTTT,CASGLPPGDRGRGHSNQPQHF
-,TRBJ1-1,TRBV19,-,TGTGCCAGTAGTCTAATCCCAGGGGATCTGAACACTGAAGCTTTCTTT,CASSLIPGDLNTEAFF
few,TRBJ2-3,TRBV28,-,TGTGCCAGCAGTTCCTCTACAGGGATTTATACGCAGTATTTT,CASSSSTGIYTQYF
few,TRBJ1-4,TRBV6-1,TRBD1,TGTGCCAGCAGTGGGAAAGGGACAGCCCTACATGCAACTAATGAAAAACTGTTTTTT,CASSGKGTALHATNEKLFF
-,TRBJ2-7,TRBV18,-,TGTGCCAGCTCACCGGGCAGTCACGAGCAGTACTTC,CASSPGSHEQYF
-,TRBJ2-5,TRBV7-9,TRBD2,TGTGCCAGCAGCTTTGGCGGGGGGGTAACTGAGACCCAGTACTTC,CASSFGGGVTETQYF
once,TRBJ2-5,TRBV6-5,-,TGTGCCAGCAGCCACGAGGAGACCCAGTACTTC,CASSHEETQYF
-,TRBJ2-7,TRBV5-6,-,TGTGCCAGCAGCTTAGGGGACTGGGACTCCCTGAAAGAGCAGTACTTC,CASSLGDWDSLKEQYF
-,TRBJ1-2,TRBV9,-,TGTGCCAGCAGCGTAGCTCAAGGGGCCAACTATGGCTACACCTTC,CASSVAQGANYGYTF
-,TRBJ2-3,TRBV5-6,-,TGTGCCAGCAGCTTTGGGTATAGCGTAACAGATACGCAGTATTTT,CASSFGYSVTDTQYF